Following are 4 T cell receptor beta chains from one sample sequenced in a study of control samples from healthy donors and cancer patients. Some clones are missing from TCRdb's copy, which holds only in-frame ones; the method was immunoSEQ multiplex PCR. This sample has about 150,000 clones, with roughly 94% found just once. The specimen was blood. Receptor source: a woman between 40 and 55 years old in good health.

The gene calls are TRBV29-1 and TRBJ1-1; 7 bases line up with TRBD1. Germline lookup yields CDR1 SQVTM and CDR2 ANQGSEA. There are 13 residues in the CDR3. Losses at the gene ends were 6 bases for V and 1 base for J; bases not matched to a gene: 5. The CDR3 spells CSVHRQGNTEAFF. In DNA form, the CDR3 reads TGCAGCGTCCATCGACAGGGGAACACTGAAGCTTTCTTT.

V is TRBV4-2 and J is TRBJ2-1; D is ambiguous. CDR3 size: 14 residues. Germline CDR1 LGHNA, CDR2 YNFKEQ. V was clipped by 1 base and J by 5 bases, with 9 bases between them. In DNA, the CDR3 is TGTGCCAGCAGCCAAGGGGCACGAAACAATGAGCAGTTCTTC. It specifies CASSQGARNNEQFF.

V and J are TRBV4-1 and TRBJ2-1; 11 nucleotides match TRBD2. Germline trimming cut 1 base from V and 6 bases from J; bases unmatched to any gene: 5. This CDR3 contains 16 residues. Per germline, CDR1 MGHRA and CDR2 YSYEKL. In DNA, the CDR3 is TGCGCCAGCAGCCAAGGAGGGGGACTAGCGGCCAATGAGCAGTTCTTC. It yields the protein CASSQGGGLAANEQFF.

The chain is built from TRBV30 and TRBJ2-3; weak D call: TRBD2 (6 bases). The length of the CDR3 is 15 residues. The V and J ends lost 1 base and 0 bases respectively, with 11 bases between them. Germline V gene lookup returns CDR1 GTSNPN and CDR2 SVGIG (reference sequence). The DNA of the CDR3 is TGTGCCTGGAGTGAGACCGGGAGAAGCACAGATACGCAGTATTTT. Translated, it gives CAWSETGRSTDTQYF.